The 17 T cell receptor beta chains below were found in one sample sequenced in a study of T cells after yellow fever vaccination (dated by TCRdb to between 2018 and 2021). Receptor amplification or capture employed 5' RACE. Data came from an Illumina NovaSeq 6000. TCRdb handled the public reads itself, with Q25 trimming in fastp and clone calling in MiXCR, and kept productive beta chains. Each record represents a unique CDR3 protein, reported with the most common genes and DNA among its rows. The sample data list 350,000 to 450,000 distinct CDR3 sequences, and around a sixth of these were observed just once. Roughly a sixth of the sample is held by the ten biggest clonotypes. The label giving this sample's treatment or condition can be read as: live attenuated yellow fever vaccine strain. The sample consisted of PBMCs, taken before the yellow fever booster vaccination. These receptors were obtained from a man aged 18 to 35 who received the YFV17D yellow fever vaccine.

This clonotype was recorded a few times. This chain joins TRBV6-2 or TRBV6-3 and TRBJ1-1, with TRBD1 as a possible D gene (5 bases). This CDR3 is 13 amino acids long. Germline V gene lookup returns CDR1 MNHEY and CDR2 SVGEGT. Trimming stripped 6 bases from V and 3 bases from J, with 11 bases between. The CDR3 DNA is TGTGCCAGCAGCCGCACGGGGCACACTGAAGCTTTCTTT. Its protein is CASSRTGHTEAFF.

The chain combines TRBV11-2 with TRBJ2-3, with unresolved D. V lost 5 bases and J 1 base, leaving 16 bases between the germline ends. Germline V gene lookup returns CDR1 SGHAT and CDR2 FQNNGV. The CDR3 spans 16 residues. Here the CDR3 reads CASSRAAVLGTDTQYF. The CDR3 coding sequence is TGTGCCAGCAGCCGGGCGGCGGTGCTAGGCACAGATACGCAGTATTTT.

V is TRBV24-1 and J is TRBJ2-1; a weak D match, TRBD2 (6 bases). The CDR3 totals 12 residues. The ends were cut back, 4 bases at V and 10 bases at J, with 10 bases in the middle. Germline V gene lookup returns CDR1 KGHDR and CDR2 SFDVKD. In nucleotides, the CDR3 is TGTGCCACCAGTGAGCGTGCGGGAGAGCAGTTCTTC. Its translation: CATSERAGEQFF.

This rearrangement joins TRBV5-1 to TRBJ2-5, with 7 bases matching TRBD1. The length of the CDR3 is 13 residues. V was pared by 2 bases and J by 5 bases, with 3 bases of the junction left unmatched. The V gene's germline CDR1 is SGHRS and CDR2 YFSETQ. The DNA for the CDR3 is TGCGCCAGCAGCTTCCAGGGGGATGAGACCCAGTACTTC. Translation gives CASSFQGDETQYF.

This clonotype was observed a handful of times. V usage is TRBV12-5 and J usage is TRBJ1-5; the D gene is possibly TRBD1 (5 bases). Germline V lookup: CDR1 LGHNT, CDR2 FRNRAP. The CDR3 length is 15 residues. Trimming removed 5 bases at V and 0 bases at J, with 11 bases between. The CDR3 nucleotides are TGTGCTAGTGGTCCCGGGACGGGTAGCAATCAGCCCCAGCATTTT. Its protein product is CASGPGTGSNQPQHF.

The V gene is TRBV12-3 or TRBV12-4, the J gene TRBJ1-3; D unclear. Trimming took 1 base from V and 0 from J, leaving 10 bases between them. The CDR3 totals 16 residues. CDR3 residues: CASSLDQTGSGNTIYF. The CDR3, as DNA: TGTGCCAGCAGTTTAGATCAGACCGGCTCTGGAAACACCATATATTTT.

This chain links TRBV10-3 with TRBJ1-1, with a possible D match to TRBD1 (6 bases). From germline, CDR1 is ENHRY and CDR2 SYGVKD. This CDR3 is 12 amino acids long. Trimming removed 7 bases from V and 8 bases from J, with 14 bases in between. CDR3 region: CAINPGQGEAFF. The CDR3 coding sequence is TGTGCCATCAACCCCGGGCAGGGGGAAGCTTTCTTT.

This clonotype was counted only a few times. V gene TRBV4-2 combines with J gene TRBJ2-3; D remains unclear. In germline, CDR1 is LGHNA, CDR2 YNFKEQ. The V end lost 7 bases, the J end lost 0 bases, and 11 bases lay between the germline ends. CDR3 length equals 14 residues. Here the CDR3 DNA reads TGTGCCAGCAAAGCCTCACATAGCACAGATACGCAGTATTTT. It specifies CASKASHSTDTQYF.

The chain uses TRBV18 and TRBJ2-2, with 8 bases fitting TRBD1. V lost 6 bases to trimming and J lost 0 bases; unmatched junction nucleotides: 3. Germline assignment: CDR1 KGHSH and CDR2 LQKENI. CDR3 length equals 15 residues. As DNA, the CDR3 is TGTGCCAGCTCGCGGGACAGGACGAACACCGGGGAGCTGTTTTTT. This codes for CASSRDRTNTGELFF.

This clonotype has only a few counts. The gene calls are TRBV28 and TRBJ1-5; D ambiguous. The length of the CDR3 is 14 residues. V shed 2 bases and J shed 8 bases, with 13 bases lying between them. Germline CDR1 and CDR2: MDHEN and SYDVKM. Here the CDR3 reads CASSLGSLGKPQHF. CDR3 coding DNA: TGTGCCAGCAGTTTAGGGAGCCTGGGGAAGCCCCAGCATTTT.

This chain links TRBV29-1 with TRBJ1-5, with 10 nucleotides matching TRBD1. The germline V gene has CDR1 SQVTM and CDR2 ANQGSEA. CDR3 length: 14 amino acids. V dropped 4 bases and J dropped 1; count of bases not matched to a gene: 1. As DNA, the CDR3 is TGCAGCGTTGGACAGGGGGCAAGCAATCAGCCCCAGCATTTT. Translated, it gives CSVGQGASNQPQHF.

V is TRBV7-9 and J is TRBJ2-7; weak D call: TRBD1 (6 bases). Germline loops: CDR1 SEHNR, CDR2 FQNEAQ (reference sequence). This CDR3 contains 14 residues. The V gene lost 0 bases and the J gene lost 6 bases, with 12 bases spanning the gap. For the CDR3, the DNA is TGTGCCAGCAGCTTAGCGGGGACATTGTTCGAGCAGTACGTC. This gives the protein CASSLAGTLFEQYV.

This clonotype was observed a few times. The rearrangement uses TRBV6-2 or TRBV6-3 and TRBJ2-4, with TRBD2 matching 9 bases. CDR1 and CDR2 (germline): MNHEY, SVGEGT. Germline trimming cut 6 bases from V and 1 base from J; bases unmatched to any gene: 4. The CDR3 is 15 residues long. CDR3 residues: CASRLSGSAKNIQYF. DNA of the CDR3: TGTGCCAGCAGACTTAGCGGGAGTGCCAAAAACATTCAGTACTTC.

This clonotype was counted between two and nine times. The CDR3 reads CATTPGDTQYF. In nucleotides, the CDR3 is TGTGCCACCACCCCGGGAGATACGCAGTATTTT. V gene TRBV15 combines with J gene TRBJ2-3, with no clear D. Germline V gene lookup returns CDR1 LNHNV and CDR2 YYDKDF (reference sequence). The CDR3 is 11 residues long. The V end lost 7 bases, the J end lost 5 bases, and 7 bases lay between the germline ends.

This clonotype occurred a few times. This rearrangement joins TRBV6-5 to TRBJ1-1, with 7 bases lining up with TRBD1. Trimming removed 4 bases from V and 4 bases from J; junction bases left unmatched: 3. The CDR3 consists of 13 residues. Germline assignment: CDR1 MNHEY and CDR2 SVGAGI. CDR3 amino acids: CASSSWTGTEAFF. The CDR3 DNA sequence: TGTGCCAGCAGTTCCTGGACAGGCACTGAAGCTTTCTTT.

V usage is TRBV12-3 or TRBV12-4 and J usage is TRBJ2-1, with a tentative D call TRBD1 (8 bases). The CDR3 length is 14 residues. The V end lost 7 bases, the J end lost 5 bases, and 15 bases lay between the germline ends. CDR3 nucleotides: TGTGCCAGCACCCGGGGGGACAGGAACAATGAGCAGTTCTTC. This codes for CASTRGDRNNEQFF.

The rearrangement joins TRBV6-2 or TRBV6-3 to TRBJ2-5; TRBD2 might be the D (5 bases). Germline CDR1 is MNHEY and CDR2 is SVGEGT. The CDR3 is 13 amino acids. Trimming pared 5 bases from V and 13 bases from J, leaving 20 bases between. CDR3 loop: CASSEGPPGVLYF. CDR3 DNA: TGTGCCAGCAGTGAAGGACCCCCCGGGGTATTGTACTTC.